The table lists the clone carrying this TCR beta chain with a few counts. As yet, its antigen is unknown. The sample belongs to a study of T cell repertoires in cytomegalovirus infection. Study background: In the study, CMV epitopes included recently identified HLA-C-restricted and well-studied HLA-B-restricted ones. Signatures in public TCR beta sequences pointed to both CMV infection and matching HLA type. Findings and limits, study-wide: There were HLA-C-restricted CMV-specific TCR beta clonotypes dominating the ex vivo response. Cumulative frequency of public TCR beta families picked out carriers of CMV plus the relevant HLA.

TCRdb called the reads again in MiXCR, with one record for every CDR3 protein. The sample holds approximately 310,000 distinct CDR3 sequences, roughly 25% seen once. Trimming cost V 3 bases and J 2 bases; bases outside gene matches: 2. The CDR3 covers 15 residues. CDR1 and CDR2 from the germline V gene are KGHDR and SFDVKD. This chain uses TRBV24-1 with TRBJ1-2; TRBD1 agrees at 10 bases. The clonotype comes from a human donor in good health (CMV status not recorded). Some clones in this sample may be carry-over from other donors' samples. Here the sequenced sample was cultured PBMCs, taken from culture after CMV antigen stimulation. The CDR3 here is CATSDVGQGNYGYTF. DNA for the CDR3: TGTGCCACCAGTGATGTGGGACAGGGGAACTATGGCTACACCTTC.